This TCR beta chain was captured by sequencing in a study of post-analysis software for immune sequencing data. Findings and caveats of the study: Patients used a few TRBV segments, including TRBV5-6, TRBV5-1 and TRBV20-1, more often than controls. Clustering by F measure revealed strong co-clustering among samples prepared together in one batch.

Trimming took 7 bases from V and 0 from J, leaving 16 bases between them. CDR3 length: 15 residues. In germline, CDR1 is SGHTA, CDR2 FQGNSA. A note on this clonotype: What it binds is unknown.

Sequencing libraries made from TCR beta cDNA carried unique molecular identifiers. MiXCR, applied by TCRdb to the PCR reads, yields one record per CDR3 protein. Found here are roughly 600,000 distinct CDR3 sequences, roughly 45% of them singletons; the top ten hold approximately 1.7%. The source material was blood. The genes are TRBV7-2 and TRBJ2-7, with D possibly TRBD1 on 5 matching bases. The clonotype originates from a girl aged 5-17 years with multiple sclerosis. CDR3 in amino acids: CASKKDMSPSYEQYF. DNA for the CDR3: TGTGCCAGCAAAAAGGACATGTCCCCCTCCTACGAGCAGTACTTC. Together with reference TRBV7-2 and TRBJ2-7, the CDR3 gives the full variable domain: GAGVSQSPSNKVTEKGKDVELRCDPISGHTALYWYRQSLGQGLEFLIYFQGNSAPDKSGLPSDRFSAERTGGSVSTLTIQRTQQEDSAVYLCASKKDMSPSYEQYFGPGTRLTVT.